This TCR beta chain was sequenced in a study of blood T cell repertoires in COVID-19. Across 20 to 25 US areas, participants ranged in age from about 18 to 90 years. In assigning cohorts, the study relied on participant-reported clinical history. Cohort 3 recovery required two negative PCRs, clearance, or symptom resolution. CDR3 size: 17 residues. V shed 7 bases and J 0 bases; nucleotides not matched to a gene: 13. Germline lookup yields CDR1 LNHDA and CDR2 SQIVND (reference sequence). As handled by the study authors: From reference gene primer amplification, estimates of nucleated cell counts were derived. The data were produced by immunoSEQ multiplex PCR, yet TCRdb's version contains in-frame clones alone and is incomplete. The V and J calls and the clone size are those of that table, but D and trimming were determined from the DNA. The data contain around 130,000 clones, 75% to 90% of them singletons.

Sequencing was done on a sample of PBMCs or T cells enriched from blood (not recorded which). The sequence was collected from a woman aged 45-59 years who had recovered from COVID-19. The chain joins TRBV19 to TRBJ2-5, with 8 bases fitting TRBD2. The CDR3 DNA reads TGTGCCAGTAAGGCGGGCGGGGGGACTCCCAACCAAGAGACCCAGTACTTC. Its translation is CASKAGGGTPNQETQYF. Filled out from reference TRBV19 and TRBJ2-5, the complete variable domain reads DGGITQSPKYLFRKEGQNVTLSCEQNLNHDAMYWYRQDPGQGLRLIYYSQIVNDFQKGDIAEGYSVSREKKESFPLTVTSAQKNPTAFYLCASKAGGGTPNQETQYFGPGTRLLVL.